This TCR beta chain was sequenced during a study of beta chain features in type 1 diabetes. Findings of the study overall: Among all four CD4+ subsets, Type 1 diabetes patients had TCRB CDR3s that were moderately but significantly shorter. Whatever favoring of shorter templates PCR might show would apply equally to patients and controls. For patients, the naive, central memory and Treg TCRB repertoires appeared more alike than for healthy donors. Still unanswered here is whether HLA type influences TCRB rearrangement.

The sequenced template was cDNA made from the entire isolated RNA. Profiling relied on immunoSEQ multiplex PCR, and the TCRdb table lists in-frame clones only, not all of them. This table holds about 740,000 clones, over 10% found once. This clone was found a few times. Its target is not known. The sequence came from a man between 18 and 35 years old with type 1 diabetes. The sequencing input was naive CD4+ T cells from blood.

The CDR3 coding sequence is TGTGCCAGCAGTCGAGGACAGTCGGGCAATCAGCCCCAGCATTTT. It encodes CASSRGQSGNQPQHF. The V gene is TRBV6-5, the J gene TRBJ1-5; D perhaps matches TRBD1 (6 bases). The germline V and J ends were trimmed by 5 bases and 2 bases, with 13 bases remaining between them. The CDR3 covers 15 residues. CDR1 is MNHEY, CDR2 SVGAGI, per germline.